The 28 T cell receptor beta chains listed next were all sequenced from one sample in a study of T cell repertoires in ileal Crohn's disease. Time point described: neoterminal ileum biopsy at postoperative endoscopy, about 6 months after surgery. The table came from immunoSEQ multiplex PCR; TCRdb's copy has only in-frame clones and leaves some out. The table records around 7,300 clones, around 70% of them present only once. The sequenced sample consisted of ileal tissue. The receptors stem from an adult with Crohn's disease.

The chain combines TRBV28 with TRBJ1-1, with D perhaps TRBD1 (5 bases). Germline V gene sequence: CDR1 MDHEN, CDR2 SYDVKM. This CDR3 is 15 amino acids long. The ends were cut back, 1 base at V and 5 bases at J, with 14 bases in the middle. CDR3 amino acids: CASSLSGGGGTEAFF. The CDR3 DNA reads as TGTGCCAGCAGTTTATCGGGGGGAGGTGGGACTGAAGCTTTCTTT.

Here the CDR3 reads CASSPVTDTQYF. In DNA, the CDR3 is TGTGCCAGCAGCCCAGTGACAGATACGCAGTATTTT. V is TRBV7-2 and J is TRBJ2-3; D is ambiguous. Germline V lookup: CDR1 SGHTA, CDR2 FQGNSA. Trimming removed 5 bases from V and 3 bases from J, with 6 bases in between. The CDR3 runs 12 residues.

The gene calls are TRBV30 and TRBJ2-4; TRBD2 is a possible D gene (5 bases). CDR1 is GTSNPN and CDR2 is SVGIG in the germline V gene (reference sequence). Trimming pared 3 bases from V and 2 bases from J, leaving 17 bases between. CDR3 length equals 16 residues. DNA for the CDR3: TGTGCCTGGAGGTCAACCCTAACGGGGACCAAAAACATTCAGTACTTC. Protein: CAWRSTLTGTKNIQYF.

The V call is TRBV2, the J call TRBJ2-1, with D unresolved. V was shortened by 6 bases and J by 5 bases, with 2 bases between the two germline ends. This CDR3 spans 10 amino acids. Germline V gene data show CDR1 as SNHLY and CDR2 as FYNNEI. The CDR3 nucleotides are TGTGCCAGCAGCGACAATGAGCAGTTCTTC. The encoded protein is CASSDNEQFF.

The rearrangement uses TRBV30 and TRBJ2-4, with 7 nucleotides matching TRBD1. The trim removed 0 bases at V and 7 bases at J, leaving 9 bases unmatched. Germline V gene sequence: CDR1 GTSNPN, CDR2 SVGIG (reference sequence). CDR3 length equals 15 residues. CDR3 nucleotides: TGTGCCTGGAGTGTCGGGAAGGGGGCCTTGAACATTCAGTACTTC. Its protein is CAWSVGKGALNIQYF. The variable domain in full, with the rest retrieved from reference TRBV30 and TRBJ2-4, is SQTIHQWPATLVQPVGSPLSLECTVEGTSNPNLYWYRQAAGRGLQLLFYSVGIGQISSEVPQNLSASRPQDRQFILSSKKLLLSDSGFYLCAWSVGKGALNIQYFGAGTRLSVL.

The chain employs TRBV10-1 and TRBJ2-1; TRBD2 matches at 15 bases. The CDR3 spans 21 residues. V was clipped by 0 bases and J by 5 bases; unmatched bases: 14. CDR1 WNHNN and CDR2 SYGVQD come from the germline V gene (reference sequence). The CDR3 spells CASSESRGLAGGTAKDNEQFF. In DNA form, the CDR3 reads TGCGCCAGCAGTGAGTCGCGGGGACTAGCGGGGGGCACCGCTAAAGACAATGAGCAGTTCTTC.

The chain uses TRBV7-8 and TRBJ2-7; TRBD2 aligns across 11 bases. The V and J ends lost 0 bases and 0 bases, in that order; junction bases with no gene match: 10. The CDR3 spans 19 residues. The germline CDR1 and CDR2 sequences are SGHVS and FQNEAQ. CDR3 nucleotides: TGTGCCAGCAGCTTAGCTCTCGCTAGCGGGAGGACCCACTCCTACGAGCAGTACTTC. Amino acid sequence: CASSLALASGRTHSYEQYF.

CDR3 DNA sequence: TGTGCCAGTAGTATAGTGCCACTAGCGGGGGGTAGCTCCTACAATGAGCAGTTCTTC. This gives the protein CASSIVPLAGGSSYNEQFF. V usage is TRBV19 and J usage is TRBJ2-1; 12 positions agree with TRBD2. Germline assignment: CDR1 LNHDA and CDR2 SQIVND (reference sequence). Trimming at V came to 1 base and at J to 0 bases, leaving 7 bases not matched to a gene. The CDR3 extends over 19 amino acids. Drawing the rest from reference TRBV19 and TRBJ2-1, the complete variable domain is DGGITQSPKYLFRKEGQNVTLSCEQNLNHDAMYWYRQDPGQGLRLIYYSQIVNDFQKGDIAEGYSVSREKKESFPLTVTSAQKNPTAFYLCASSIVPLAGGSSYNEQFFGPGTRLTVL.

This rearrangement joins TRBV7-9 to TRBJ1-2; D is unclear. Germline assignment: CDR1 SEHNR and CDR2 FQNEAQ (reference sequence). The CDR3 has 15 residues. Deletions cut 2 bases from V and 1 base from J, with 11 bases between. As DNA, the CDR3 is TGTGCCAGCAGCTTAAGTCTACTTCGTAACTATGGCTACACCTTC. It is translated as CASSLSLLRNYGYTF.

The V gene is TRBV11-2, the J gene TRBJ2-7; 10 nucleotides agree with TRBD2. Trimming took 4 bases from V and 3 from J; bases not matched to a gene: 3. The germline V gene has CDR1 SGHAT and CDR2 FQNNGV. The CDR3 has 14 residues. DNA of the CDR3: TGTGCCAGCAGCTCGAAGCGGGAGGGCTACGAGCAGTACTTC. Amino acid sequence: CASSSKREGYEQYF.

The chain carries TRBV5-4 and TRBJ1-1; D is undetermined. The CDR3 loop spans 14 amino acids. Germline V gene data show CDR1 as SGHNT and CDR2 as YYREEE (reference sequence). V dropped 7 bases and J dropped 0 bases, with 13 bases sitting between them. The chain's CDR3 is CASAPRSLNTEAFF. The DNA for the CDR3 is TGTGCCAGCGCCCCACGGAGCCTGAACACTGAAGCTTTCTTT.

The chain joins TRBV9 to TRBJ2-1; no clear D. Germline CDR1 reads SGDLS; CDR2 reads YYNGEE. CDR3 length: 14 amino acids. V was cut by 5 bases and J by 7 bases, with 16 bases left in between. The DNA for the CDR3 is TGTGCCAGCAGTCTGTCGGCCAGGATGAATGAGCAGTTCTTC. It is translated as CASSLSARMNEQFF.

The chain joins TRBV7-2 to TRBJ2-7; 7 bases agree with TRBD1. The CDR3 runs 14 residues. V lost 2 bases to trimming and J lost 2 bases; unmatched junction nucleotides: 3. CDR1 is SGHTA, CDR2 FQGNSA, per germline. CDR3 protein: CASSLLGGAYEQYF. The CDR3 coding sequence is TGTGCCAGCAGCTTATTAGGGGGCGCCTACGAGCAGTACTTC. Using reference TRBV7-2 and TRBJ2-7 for the parts outside the CDR3, the full variable domain is GAGVSQSPSNKVTEKGKDVELRCDPISGHTALYWYRQSLGQGLEFLIYFQGNSAPDKSGLPSDRFSAERTGGSVSTLTIQRTQQEDSAVYLCASSLLGGAYEQYFGPGTRLTVT.

This rearrangement joins TRBV5-4 to TRBJ2-1; D uncertain. Trimming stripped 4 bases from V and 1 base from J, with 12 bases between. CDR3 size: 15 residues. Germline V gene data show CDR1 as SGHNT and CDR2 as YYREEE (reference sequence). The CDR3 loop reads CASSPLPSSYNEQFF. The CDR3 region has the DNA TGTGCCAGCAGCCCGCTACCTAGTTCCTACAATGAGCAGTTCTTC.

J is TRBJ2-1 and V is TRBV10-2, with 11 nucleotides matching TRBD2. V shed 8 bases, J shed 2 bases, and the junction held 2 bases outside the gene matches. The length of the CDR3 is 14 residues. The germline V gene has CDR1 WSHSY and CDR2 SAAADI. CDR3 residues: CASQGLAAYNEQFF. The CDR3 DNA reads as TGCGCCAGCCAGGGACTAGCGGCCTACAATGAGCAGTTCTTC.

The V call is TRBV30, the J call TRBJ2-2; TRBD2 matches at 10 bases. The trim removed 2 bases at V and 2 bases at J, leaving 5 bases unmatched. Germline V gene lookup returns CDR1 GTSNPN and CDR2 SVGIG (reference sequence). This CDR3 is 16 amino acids long. CDR3 region: CAWSRRTSGNTGELFF. The CDR3 region has the DNA TGTGCCTGGAGTCGAAGGACTAGCGGCAACACCGGGGAGCTGTTTTTT.

Of note for this clone: The sample has other DNA sequences that encode this CDR3 too. The chain has TRBV19 and TRBJ1-1, with unresolved D. This CDR3 is built from 13 residues. Germline V gene lookup returns CDR1 LNHDA and CDR2 SQIVND (reference sequence). V lost 7 bases and J lost 0, with 9 bases in between. Here the CDR3 DNA reads TGTGCCAGTACTGACAACTTGAACACTGAAGCTTTCTTT. This codes for CASTDNLNTEAFF.

CDR3 in DNA: TGCAGCGCCGCGGGCCGTGGGGAAGCTTTCTTT. Protein: CSAAGRGEAFF. The V gene is TRBV29-1, the J gene TRBJ1-1; D is ambiguous. Germline V lookup: CDR1 SQVTM, CDR2 ANQGSEA. Trimming pared 7 bases from V and 8 bases from J, leaving 14 bases between. The CDR3 extends over 11 amino acids.

The chain joins TRBV6-1 to TRBJ1-1; TRBD1 matches 8 bases. The CDR3 is 13 residues long. Trimming took 2 bases from V and 10 from J; bases not matched to a gene: 6. Germline CDR1 reads MNHNS; CDR2 reads SASEGT. CDR3 nucleotides: TGTGCCAGCAGTGAACGCAGGGGGCCGGGAGCTTTCTTT. Protein: CASSERRGPGAFF.

V and J are TRBV11-2 and TRBJ2-1; D call uncertain. The germline V gene has CDR1 SGHAT and CDR2 FQNNGV. This CDR3 comprises 11 residues. The V end was cut by 5 bases, the J end by 12 bases, with 11 bases between. The CDR3 loop reads CASSPGVGQFF. CDR3 sequence (DNA): TGTGCCAGCAGCCCGGGTGTTGGGCAGTTCTTC.

The J gene is TRBJ2-2, the V gene TRBV5-1; 9 nucleotides align to TRBD1. The CDR3 consists of 14 residues. Per the germline V gene, CDR1 is SGHRS and CDR2 is YFSETQ. Losses at the gene ends were 5 bases for V and 5 bases for J; bases not matched to a gene: 4. CDR3 sequence (DNA): TGCGCCAGCAGTTCCGGGACAGGGACCGGGGAGCTGTTTTTT. The encoded protein is CASSSGTGTGELFF.

Note on this clone: The same CDR3 also results from other DNA sequences found in this sample. The J gene is TRBJ1-2, the V gene TRBV19, with 9 bases aligning to TRBD1. Per germline, CDR1 LNHDA and CDR2 SQIVND (reference sequence). V lost 5 bases, J lost 7 bases, and 5 bases stayed unmatched. This CDR3 is 13 amino acids long. CDR3 nucleotides: TGTGCCAGTAGTGCCCGGGACAGGGCTGGCTACACCTTC. It codes for CASSARDRAGYTF.

The chain couples TRBV5-4 to TRBJ2-6; tentative D call: TRBD2 (7 bases). The germline CDR1 and CDR2 sequences are SGHNT and YYREEE (reference sequence). Trimming took 0 bases from V and 1 from J, leaving 11 bases between them. The CDR3 has 17 residues. CDR3 loop: CASSLVGGGSGANVLTF. DNA of the CDR3: TGTGCCAGCAGCTTGGTGGGAGGGGGATCTGGGGCCAACGTCCTGACTTTC. Drawing the rest from reference TRBV5-4 and TRBJ2-6, the complete variable domain is ETGVTQSPTHLIKTRGQQVTLRCSSQSGHNTVSWYQQALGQGPQFIFQYYREEENGRGNFPPRFSGLQFPNYSSELNVNALELDDSALYLCASSLVGGGSGANVLTFGAGSRLTVL.

The genes are TRBV29-1 and TRBJ1-4, with D uncertain. With 8 bases removed from V and 8 bases from J, the gap between germline ends came to 24 bases. Per the germline V gene, CDR1 is SQVTM and CDR2 is ANQGSEA. The CDR3 covers 15 residues. The CDR3 coding sequence is TGCAGCTTTACGCGTCGGGCCCAAGGAGGAGAAAAACTGTTTTTT. It yields the protein CSFTRRAQGGEKLFF. Filled out from reference TRBV29-1 and TRBJ1-4, the complete variable domain reads SAVISQKPSRDICQRGTSLTIQCQVDSQVTMMFWYRQQPGQSLTLIATANQGSEATYESGFVIDKFPISRPNLTFSTLTVSNMSPEDSSIYLCSFTRRAQGGEKLFFGSGTQLSVL.

V usage is TRBV9 and J usage is TRBJ1-1, with unresolved D. The CDR3 sequence is 14 residues long. Trimming took 0 bases from V and 1 from J, leaving 7 bases between them. Germline lookup yields CDR1 SGDLS and CDR2 YYNGEE. The CDR3 region has the DNA TGTGCCAGCAGCGTAGGTACAGCGAACACTGAAGCTTTCTTT. It translates to CASSVGTANTEAFF. The full variable domain, completed using reference TRBV9 and TRBJ1-1, is DSGVTQTPKHLITATGQRVTLRCSPRSGDLSVYWYQQSLDQGLQFLIQYYNGEERAKGNILERFSAQQFPDLHSELNLSSLELGDSALYFCASSVGTANTEAFFGQGTRLTVV.

The J gene is TRBJ1-3, the V gene TRBV30; D gene unclear. The CDR3 length is 12 residues. Trimming took 3 bases from V and 8 from J, leaving 11 bases between them. The germline CDR1 and CDR2 sequences are GTSNPN and SVGIG (reference sequence). The CDR3 sequence is CAWRQDIDTIYF. Written as DNA, the CDR3 is TGTGCCTGGAGGCAAGACATCGACACCATATATTTT.

The table lists this clone with a few counts. The V call is TRBV27, the J call TRBJ2-3, with 7 bases matching TRBD1. The CDR3 extends over 13 amino acids. V was clipped by 5 bases and J by 3 bases; unmatched bases: 2. CDR1 is MNHEY, CDR2 SMNVEV, per germline (reference sequence). The CDR3 DNA sequence: TGTGCCAGCAGTCGACAGGGAACAGATACGCAGTATTTT. It encodes CASSRQGTDTQYF.

This clone is deemed medium-sized. The V call is TRBV5-5, the J call TRBJ1-1; D is undetermined. Germline V gene sequence: CDR1 SGHKS, CDR2 YYEKEE (reference sequence). The CDR3 covers 13 residues. Trimming removed 0 bases at V and 7 bases at J, with 10 bases between. CDR3 loop: CASSLGPSLEAFF. CDR3 in DNA: TGTGCCAGCAGCTTGGGTCCCTCCCTTGAAGCTTTCTTT.